Listed below are T cell receptor beta chains from one sample, sequenced in a study of T cell repertoires in cytomegalovirus infection. These receptors have no identified antigens. TCRdb redid the calling of the reads with MiXCR, one entry per CDR3 protein. The sample lists some 480,000 distinct CDR3 sequences; 30% to 40% were seen once. Sample: cultured PBMCs, taken from culture after CMV antigen stimulation. Receptors originate from a human donor in good health (CMV status not recorded). Some clones in this sample may be carry-over from other donors' samples. Both conserved end residues are part of each CDR3. The order of the fields is clone size, J gene, CDR3 length, V gene, D gene, CDR3 DNA, CDR3 protein. The D gene is left open where the match is weak. Rows may omit the clone size; those that give it use once, few, many or a size class.

>.|TRBJ2-1|17|TRBV19|TRBD2
TGTGCCAGTAGTATGTCGGCTAGCGGGAGACCCTACAATGAGCAGTTCTTC
CASSMSASGRPYNEQFF
>few|TRBJ2-7|15|TRBV4-1|.
TGCGCCAGCAGCCAGCCGATGGGGGGCGTCGACGAGCAGTACTTC
CASSQPMGGVDEQYF
>.|TRBJ1-2|13|TRBV19|.
TGTGCCAGTAGCCACGGCTATAACTATGGCTACACCTTC
CASSHGYNYGYTF
>many|TRBJ2-1|17|TRBV7-2|TRBD2
TGTGCCAGCAGCTTAGGGGGGACTAGCGGGAGTTTGGCTGAGCAGTTCTTC
CASSLGGTSGSLAEQFF
>.|TRBJ1-5|13|TRBV20-1|TRBD1
TGCAGTGCTGAACAGGGGGCGAATCAGCCCCAGCATTTT
CSAEQGANQPQHF
>.|TRBJ2-1|14|TRBV6-2/TRBV6-3|.
TGTGCCAGCAGTTCCGCCACGGCTAGAGATGAGCAGTTCTTC
CASSSATARDEQFF
>.|TRBJ2-7|14|TRBV27|TRBD2
TGTGCCAGCAGTTTTAGCGGGAGGGGCTACGAGCAGTACTTC
CASSFSGRGYEQYF
>.|TRBJ2-5|16|TRBV6-1|.
TGTGCCAGCAGGCGAGCCAGTACAGGGAGATTAGAGACCCAGTACTTC
CASRRASTGRLETQYF
>few|TRBJ1-4|16|TRBV7-8|.
TGTGCCAGCAGCAAAGGACAATTTCCAAGGAATGAAAAACTGTTTTTT
CASSKGQFPRNEKLFF
>few|TRBJ2-7|13|TRBV7-2|.
TGTGCCAGCAGCTTAGATGGTGTGGGCGAGCAGTACTTC
CASSLDGVGEQYF
>few|TRBJ2-7|13|TRBV7-4|.
TGTGCCAGCAGCTCTTCCGGTCCTAGGGAGCAGTACTTC
CASSSSGPREQYF
>.|TRBJ2-2|15|TRBV15|.
TGTGCCACCTCCCATTACGGGGGGAACACCGGGGAGCTGTTTTTT
CATSHYGGNTGELFF
>.|TRBJ2-1|17|TRBV6-2/TRBV6-3|TRBD2
TGTGCCAGCAGTCAGGGACTAGCGGGAGGTCCCGGCGATGAGCAGTTCTTC
CASSQGLAGGPGDEQFF
>few|TRBJ2-3|13|TRBV11-3|.
TGTGCCAGCAGTCATCCGAGCACAGATACGCAGTATTTT
CASSHPSTDTQYF
>.|TRBJ2-1|14|TRBV5-1|.
TGCGCCAGCAGCTTGGAGCAGGGGAGCAGTGAGCAGTTCTTC
CASSLEQGSSEQFF
>.|TRBJ1-1|15|TRBV7-6|.
TGTGCCAGCAGCCTCAAAACGTACATGAACACTGAAGCTTTCTTT
CASSLKTYMNTEAFF
>.|TRBJ2-1|18|TRBV11-3|TRBD2
TGTGCCAGCAGCTTAGAACGTCTTGGCGGGAGAGGTGACAATGAGCAGTTCTTC
CASSLERLGGRGDNEQFF
>.|TRBJ2-7|16|TRBV28|TRBD2
TGTGCCAGCAGTCCCCCCCGGCTAGCGGTCCGTCACGAGCAGTACTTC
CASSPPRLAVRHEQYF
>.|TRBJ2-3|15|TRBV7-9|TRBD1
TGTGCCAGCAGCCTCTCACAGGGGGCATCGGATACGCAGTATTTT
CASSLSQGASDTQYF
>.|TRBJ2-2|14|TRBV6-2/TRBV6-3|TRBD1
TGTGCCAGCAGCAGGGACAGGGGGGCCGGGGAGCTGTTTTTT
CASSRDRGAGELFF
>few|TRBJ2-2|15|TRBV5-6|.
TGTGCCAGCAGCTTGAACCCAGTAGGCACCGGGGAGCTGTTTTTT
CASSLNPVGTGELFF
>.|TRBJ1-1|12|TRBV6-5|.
TGTGCCAGCAGCGAAGGTGGGGGGCCAGCTTTCTTT
CASSEGGGPAFF
>.|TRBJ2-1|14|TRBV19|.
TGTGCCAGTAGTCCGTTTGGGGAGTACAATGAGCAGTTCTTC
CASSPFGEYNEQFF
>many|TRBJ1-2|14|TRBV7-2|TRBD1
TGTGCCAGCAGCGCGAGCACGGGACAGGCGGGCTACACCTTC
CASSASTGQAGYTF
>.|TRBJ2-6|18|TRBV19|.
TGTGCCAGTAGTATAGACGGGCGGCAGACCTCTGGGGCCAACGTCCTGACTTTC
CASSIDGRQTSGANVLTF
>few|TRBJ1-2|15|TRBV4-3|.
TGCGCCAGCAGCCAAGCCTCCGGGAGGGACTATGGCTACACCTTC
CASSQASGRDYGYTF
>few|TRBJ2-7|14|TRBV6-2/TRBV6-3|.
TGTGCCAGCAGTTCGGGCGGGACGAGCTACGAGCAGTACTTC
CASSSGGTSYEQYF
>few|TRBJ1-6|17|TRBV27|.
TGTGCCAGCAGTTTATCTGGAGTGAGCTCCTATAATTCACCCCTCCACTTT
CASSLSGVSSYNSPLHF
>.|TRBJ1-2|16|TRBV4-2|.
TGTGCCAGCAGCCACCTCGGACAGAGGGTGGGAGATGGCTACACCTTC
CASSHLGQRVGDGYTF
>few|TRBJ1-2|16|TRBV7-2|TRBD1
TGTGCCAGCAGCTTAAATTTAGGACAGGGGACGGATGGCTACACCTTC
CASSLNLGQGTDGYTF
>.|TRBJ1-5|14|TRBV12-3/TRBV12-4|.
TGTGCCAGCAGTTATGGGGGTTTGGGTCAGCCGCAGCAGTTT
CASSYGGLGQPQQF
>many|TRBJ1-5|13|TRBV7-9|.
TGTGCCAGCAGCTTGGGGATCCGAAATCCCCAGCATTTT
CASSLGIRNPQHF
>.|TRBJ2-3|12|TRBV28|.
TGTGCCAGCAGTTCCGTATTGGATACGCAGTATTTT
CASSSVLDTQYF
>.|TRBJ2-1|14|TRBV27|.
TGTGCCAGCAGCCCGGGGGGCCCGTACAATGAGCAGTTCTTC
CASSPGGPYNEQFF
>.|TRBJ2-1|14|TRBV7-9|.
TGTGCCAGCAGCTCGCAAGGGGTTCGCAATGAGCAGTTCTTC
CASSSQGVRNEQFF
>many|TRBJ2-1|14|TRBV7-2|.
TGTGCCAGCAGCTTAGGGGTGGGGGAACGGTTTATTTTCTTC
CASSLGVGERFIFF
>many|TRBJ1-1|14|TRBV7-2|TRBD1
TGTGCCAGCAGCTCGGGACAGTACAACACTGAAGCTTTCTTT
CASSSGQYNTEAFF
>.|TRBJ1-1|15|TRBV25-1|.
TGTGCCAGCAGTGAATGGGGTCGACATCCCGGCAAAGCTTTCTTT
CASSEWGRHPGKAFF
>.|TRBJ1-2|13|TRBV10-3|.
TGTGCCATCAGCGTAGACAGTGACTATGGCTACACCTTC
CAISVDSDYGYTF
>.|TRBJ2-3|18|TRBV25-1|TRBD2
TGTGCCAGCAGTGAATGGGGTAGCGGGAGCGTAAGCACAGATACGCAGTATTTT
CASSEWGSGSVSTDTQYF
>.|TRBJ2-5|14|TRBV28|.
TGTGCCAGCAGGGATCCGGGACCCCAAGAGACCCAGTACTTC
CASRDPGPQETQYF
>.|TRBJ2-3|16|TRBV7-9|.
TGTGCCAGCAGCTTAGTCGGGCAGCCTAGCACAGATACGCAGTATTTT
CASSLVGQPSTDTQYF
>.|TRBJ2-5|15|TRBV6-2/TRBV6-3|.
TGTGCCAGCAGAGGGGCCGGGGCGAGCGAAGAGACCCAGTACTTC
CASRGAGASEETQYF
>once|TRBJ2-7|13|TRBV7-6|.
TGTGCCAGCAGCCCGGGGTGGGGGAGCGAGCAGTACTTC
CASSPGWGSEQYF
>.|TRBJ1-1|12|TRBV5-5|TRBD1
TGTGCCAGCAGCCTCCGGGACAGTATGACTTTCTTT
CASSLRDSMTFF
>few|TRBJ1-4|13|TRBV10-3|.
TGTGCCATCAGACCGAGGGTTTATGAAAAACTGTTTTTT
CAIRPRVYEKLFF
>few|TRBJ1-1|15|TRBV28|TRBD1
TGTGCCAGCAGATCAAGACAGGGTAGGAACACTGAAGCTTTCTTT
CASRSRQGRNTEAFF